The clone carrying this TCR beta chain was detected a few times. Its antigen is currently unknown. One junction end does not reproduce the germline sequence, and a read error may be involved. Every bit of the isolated RNA underwent reverse transcription, so sequencing read expressed TCRB transcripts. The protocol was immunoSEQ multiplex PCR, while the TCRdb copy is restricted to in-frame clones and leaves out a portion. Of under 850,000 clones detected, about an eighth appear once; the ten largest clones hold less than 0.025%. The data originate from a study of beta chain features in type 1 diabetes. Study information: Researchers looked at around 100 million sorted cells across all samples. Whole-study findings and limits: Shorter TCRB CDR3s, moderately but significantly so, were found in Type 1 diabetes patients in all four CD4+ subsets.

This CDR3 has 14 amino acids. CDR1 is MNHNS, CDR2 SASEGT, per germline. The chain has TRBV6-1 and TRBJ2-3; no clear D. Material: naive CD4+ T cells from blood. The receptor was derived from a man aged 18 to 29 with type 1 diabetes. This CDR3 is CASREAPRTDTQYF. CDR3 DNA: TGTGCCAGCAGGGAAGCCCCCAGGACAGATACGCAGTATTTT.